The sequence of this T cell receptor beta chain was determined in a study of CD8 T cells in ankylosing spondylitis. This CDR3 has 13 residues. Germline V gives CDR1 DFQATT, CDR2 SNEGSKA (reference sequence). V dropped 3 bases and J dropped 7 bases, with 14 bases sitting between them. General observations from the study: Within matched ankylosing spondylitis synovial fluid, disease-linked clones were reportedly significantly enriched. A TCR beta motif made of about 8 highly homologous variants seemed typical of ankylosing spondylitis blood. In reactive arthritis synovial fluid and blood, some motif variants had been reported before.

Researchers built TCR beta libraries using quantitative 5'-RACE with molecular barcodes. TCRdb passed the 5' RACE reads through MiXCR, listing each CDR3 protein once. This sample has fewer than 25,000 distinct CDR3 sequences, with 13% found just once. This clonotype occurred many times. The target antigen is unknown. V gene TRBV20-1 combines with J gene TRBJ2-3; tentative D call: TRBD2 (6 bases). The sequencing input was blood. This clonotype was sampled from a male donor with ankylosing spondylitis or in good health (not recorded which). The CDR3 DNA reads as TGCAGTGCTAGTCAATCCGGGGGAAATACGCAGTATTTT. Translating gives CSASQSGGNTQYF.